These T cell receptor beta chains were read from a single sample in a study of OX40 agonist ivuxolimab in advanced cancers. The data were produced by immunoSEQ multiplex PCR, yet TCRdb's version contains in-frame clones alone and is incomplete. The sample records 57,000 or so clones, more than 75% being singletons. The sequencing here drew on CD4+ or CD8+ T cells sorted from blood, taken in a trial of the OX40 agonist ivuxolimab. The source is an adult with an advanced solid tumor such as melanoma, head and neck, liver or kidney cancer. Both conserved end residues are part of each CDR3. D genes are given only for firm matches. Part of the rows lack a size; the others show once, few, many or a class for expanded clones.

clone_size	d_call	j_call	v_call	cdr3_aa	cdr3_nt
.	.	TRBJ2-7	TRBV19	CASSISGPSYEQYF	TGTGCCAGTAGTATCTCCGGTCCCTCCTACGAGCAGTACTTC
.	TRBD2	TRBJ2-1	TRBV13	CASSSPYAGGNDEQFF	TGTGCCAGCAGCTCGCCCTACGCGGGAGGAAACGATGAGCAGTTCTTC
.	.	TRBJ1-1	TRBV19	CASSLRRNTEAFF	TGTGCCAGTAGTTTAAGGAGGAACACTGAAGCTTTCTTT
.	TRBD1	TRBJ2-2	TRBV5-1	CASIWGTVNTGELFF	TGCGCCAGCATTTGGGGGACAGTTAACACCGGGGAGCTGTTTTTT
.	TRBD2	TRBJ2-5	TRBV7-9	CASSSGTSGTYNQETQYF	TGTGCCAGCAGCTCCGGGACTAGCGGGACATATAACCAAGAGACCCAGTACTTC
once	TRBD1	TRBJ1-5	TRBV30	CAWSTGTVGNQPQHF	TGTGCCTGGAGTACTGGGACAGTTGGAAATCAGCCCCAGCATTTT
few	TRBD1	TRBJ2-1	TRBV5-4	CASSLEGQGSHEQFF	TGTGCCAGCAGCTTGGAAGGACAGGGGTCCCATGAGCAGTTCTTC
.	.	TRBJ2-3	TRBV4-1	CASSQGNRGGDTQYF	TGCGCCAGCAGCCAAGGGAACCGGGGCGGAGATACGCAGTATTTT
.	.	TRBJ2-7	TRBV13	CASSLEGLRDFPSYEQYF	TGTGCCAGCAGCCTCGAGGGACTGCGGGACTTTCCGTCCTACGAGCAGTACTTC
.	.	TRBJ2-3	TRBV25-1	CASSGRDTQYF	TGTGCCAGCAGTGGACGGGATACGCAGTATTTT
.	.	TRBJ2-1	TRBV27	CASSLKIGSYNEQFF	TGTGCCAGCAGTTTAAAGATAGGCTCCTACAATGAGCAGTTCTTC
.	.	TRBJ2-7	TRBV28	CALGSCGMIPSKNEQYF	TGTGCCTTAGGCTCCTGCGGGATGATCCCCTCGAAGAACGAGCAGTACTTC
.	TRBD2	TRBJ2-7	TRBV7-9	CASSAKVGAGVYEQYF	TGTGCCAGCAGCGCCAAGGTCGGAGCGGGAGTCTACGAGCAGTACTTC
.	.	TRBJ2-5	TRBV20-1	CSASWETQYF	TGCAGTGCTAGTTGGGAGACCCAGTACTTC
.	TRBD1	TRBJ2-7	TRBV7-9	CASTKTGGAVEQYF	TGTGCCAGCACGAAAACAGGGGGCGCGGTCGAGCAGTACTTC
few	.	TRBJ2-7	TRBV30	CAWSDQGRWEQYF	TGTGCCTGGAGTGACCAGGGGAGGTGGGAGCAGTACTTC
few	.	TRBJ1-1	TRBV18	CASSSRNTEAFF	TGTGCCAGCTCCTCAAGGAACACTGAAGCTTTCTTT
.	.	TRBJ1-6	TRBV4-2	CASSQDPSGNSPLHF	TGTGCCAGCAGCCAAGATCCCAGTGGGAATTCACCCCTCCACTTT
.	.	TRBJ1-2	TRBV5-6	CASSPGDYGYTF	TGTGCCAGCAGCCCAGGGGACTATGGCTACACCTTC
.	TRBD2	TRBJ2-7	TRBV27	CASSSAKGLAIYEQYF	TGTGCCAGCAGTTCTGCCAAGGGACTAGCTATCTACGAGCAGTACTTC
.	TRBD2	TRBJ2-7	TRBV7-2	CASSSTWTSGDYEQYF	TGTGCCAGCAGCTCCACCTGGACTAGCGGGGATTACGAGCAGTACTTC
.	TRBD2	TRBJ2-1	TRBV27	CASSLVRLAGDHFEQFF	TGTGCCAGCAGTTTGGTTAGACTAGCGGGAGATCACTTCGAGCAGTTCTTC
.	.	TRBJ2-2	TRBV27	CASSVTPNTGELFF	TGTGCCAGCAGCGTGACACCGAACACCGGGGAGCTGTTTTTT
.	TRBD1	TRBJ1-2	TRBV6-6	CASSPRGSLHGYTF	TGTGCCAGTTCCCCCAGGGGGAGCCTGCATGGCTACACCTTC
.	TRBD1	TRBJ1-1	TRBV10-3	CAISGGQALGAFF	TGTGCCATCAGTGGGGGACAGGCTCTGGGAGCTTTCTTT
.	.	TRBJ2-5	TRBV2	CASGRGETQYF	TGTGCCAGCGGGAGAGGAGAGACCCAGTACTTC
few	.	TRBJ1-1	TRBV7-9	CASSHVQGNTEAFF	TGTGCCAGCAGTCATGTCCAGGGGAACACTGAAGCTTTCTTT
once	TRBD2	TRBJ2-3	TRBV5-6	CASSWTSLGDTQYF	TGTGCCAGCAGCTGGACTAGTTTAGGAGATACGCAGTATTTT
.	.	TRBJ1-5	TRBV19	CATSPLTGGNQPQHF	TGTGCCACCTCGCCGCTCACAGGAGGCAATCAGCCCCAGCATTTT
.	TRBD2	TRBJ2-7	TRBV25-1	CASSGGQDAYEQYF	TGTGCCAGCTCGGGGGGGCAAGACGCCTACGAGCAGTACTTC
.	TRBD1	TRBJ1-1	TRBV5-1	CASSRQGEGGAFF	TGCGCCAGCAGCCGGCAGGGGGAGGGTGGAGCTTTCTTT
.	TRBD2	TRBJ2-2	TRBV18	CASSLGTSGHGELFF	TGTGCCAGCTCACTCGGGACTAGCGGTCACGGGGAGCTGTTTTTT
.	TRBD2	TRBJ2-3	TRBV18	CASSPQTSGSADTQYF	TGTGCCAGCTCACCTCAGACTAGCGGGAGCGCAGATACGCAGTATTTT
.	.	TRBJ1-3	TRBV6-5	CASISSGNTIYF	TGTGCCAGCATCAGCTCTGGAAACACCATATATTTT
.	.	TRBJ1-1	TRBV28	CASSLVSVNTEAFF	TGTGCCAGCAGTTTGGTCTCGGTGAACACTGAAGCTTTCTTT
.	.	TRBJ1-1	TRBV28	CASRLGASEAFF	TGTGCCAGCAGGCTGGGCGCCTCTGAAGCTTTCTTT
.	.	TRBJ2-7	TRBV21-1	CASSKRGLVFRQGEYEQYF	TGTGCCAGCAGCAAAAGGGGATTGGTGTTTCGACAGGGCGAGTACGAGCAGTACTTC
.	.	TRBJ2-7	TRBV27	CASGFSYEQYF	TGTGCCAGCGGATTCTCCTACGAGCAGTACTTC
.	.	TRBJ2-1	TRBV19	CASREGLSYNEQFF	TGTGCCAGTAGGGAGGGGCTCTCCTACAATGAGCAGTTCTTC
.	.	TRBJ2-7	TRBV7-8	CASSLGIFGRAYEQYF	TGTGCCAGCAGCTTAGGTATTTTCGGCCGCGCCTACGAGCAGTACTTC
.	TRBD2	TRBJ2-5	TRBV19	CASSLGLAGGAETQYF	TGTGCCAGTAGTCTCGGACTAGCGGGAGGAGCTGAGACCCAGTACTTC
.	TRBD1	TRBJ2-6	TRBV4-3	CASTNRTGSSGANVLTF	TGCGCCAGCACCAACAGGACAGGAAGCTCTGGGGCCAACGTCCTGACTTTC